This TCR beta chain was found in a study of shared T cell receptors in the human thymus. Per germline, CDR1 MNHEY and CDR2 SVGAGI. The CDR3 totals 14 residues. The V and J ends lost 10 bases and 2 bases respectively, with 17 bases between them. Some clones are missing from TCRdb's copy, which holds only in-frame ones; the method was immunoSEQ multiplex PCR. The sample has hundreds of thousands of clones, approximately 85% seen once. These data were also filed under a second study, of human thymus T cells.

The sequenced material came from thymocytes. The receptor comes from a girl less than two years old with a congenital heart defect. The gene calls are TRBV6-5 and TRBJ1-2, with D unresolved. CDR3: CATSGGSGNYGYTF. CDR3 DNA sequence: TGTGCCACCTCCGGCGGTAGTGGGAACTATGGCTACACCTTC.